The entry that follows covers one T cell receptor beta chain sequence. This specimen comes from a study of monozygotic twins with inflammatory bowel disease. For each CDR3 protein, TCRdb gives one entry from its re-call of the 5' RACE reads, without DNA. The sample table sets out approximately 140,000 distinct CDR3 sequences. The CDR3 is 12 residues long. Per the germline V gene, CDR1 is SGHDT and CDR2 is YYEEEE. The chain carries TRBV5-6 and TRBJ1-5. The source is a human donor with ulcerative colitis or Crohn's disease, or a healthy co-twin of an affected twin (not recorded which). Input material: blood. This CDR3 is CASSSQNQPQHF.